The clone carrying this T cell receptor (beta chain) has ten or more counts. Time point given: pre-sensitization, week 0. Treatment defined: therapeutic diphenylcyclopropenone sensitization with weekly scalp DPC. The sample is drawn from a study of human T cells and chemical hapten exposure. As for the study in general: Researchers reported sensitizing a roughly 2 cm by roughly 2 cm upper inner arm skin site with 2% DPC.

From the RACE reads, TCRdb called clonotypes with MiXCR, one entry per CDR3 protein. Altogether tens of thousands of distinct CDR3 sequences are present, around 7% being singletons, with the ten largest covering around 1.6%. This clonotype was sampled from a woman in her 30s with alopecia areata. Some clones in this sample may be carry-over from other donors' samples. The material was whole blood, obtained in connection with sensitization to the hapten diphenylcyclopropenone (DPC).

In DNA form, the CDR3 reads TGCGCCAGCAGCTTGGCGTCGCACGAGGGTACTGAAGCTTTCTTT. It specifies CASSLASHEGTEAFF. V usage is TRBV5-1 and J usage is TRBJ1-1; D uncertain. Germline V gene lookup returns CDR1 SGHRS and CDR2 YFSETQ. The V gene lost 0 bases and the J gene lost 5 bases, with 14 bases spanning the gap. The length of the CDR3 is 15 residues.